This TCR beta chain comes out of a study of T-cell memory formation after mild COVID-19 (dated by TCRdb to the early 2020s). Regarding the research as a whole: Most TCR sequence clusters were specific to one of the two donors. Two young, previously healthy adult volunteers made up the cohort, one male and one female. T-cell clones expanding and contracting after mild COVID-19 in a couple of donors were tracked by longitudinal TCRalpha and TCRbeta repertoire sequencing.

Summary of the overall study and its limitations: Contracting CD4+ clones were located mainly in the CM and EM memory subsets, whereas CD8+ clones were found to be enriched in EMRA. Balanced CD4/CD8 phenotypes were observed for clones contracting from day 15 to 85, whereas a bias towards CD4+ was observed for a second wave of clones expanding from day 15 to 37. The detection of some responding clones in pre-infection memory suggests that pre-existing cross-reactive memory T cells joined the SARS-CoV-2 response. Only a couple of mild cases were covered by the study, and larger cohorts that include severe cases with pre-infection samples were considered necessary. Whether the second-wave clones peaking on day 37 were SARS-CoV-2 specific was not confirmed.

TCRdb names Illumina NovaSeq 6000 as the instrument used. Using 5'RACE with constant-segment primers, TCRalpha and TCRbeta cDNA libraries were constructed, with sample barcodes and unique molecular identifiers added in the process. Trizol reagent was used to extract RNA from every sample. The libraries were amplified in two PCR steps, and the second step added a second sample barcode and Illumina TruSeq adapters. Sequencing of libraries was performed on an Illumina NovaSeq with 2 x 150 bp paired-end reads. Regarding the original processing steps: With migec v1.2.7, reads were demultiplexed and then collapsed into UMI-guided consensus sequences. With mixcr v2.1.11, UMI consensuses were aligned to TRA and TRB V and J templates and assembled into clonotypes. A clonotype was counted as expanded or contracted only if both edgeR and NoisET called the change significant, with noise models trained on biological replicates. For edgeR calls, the cutoffs were a false discovery rate-adjusted p below 0.01 and a log2 fold-change threshold of 1. As an exploratory analysis of dynamics, max-normalized trajectories of the 1000 most abundant clonotypes were examined with PCA combined with hierarchical clustering. The CD4 or CD8 phenotype of responding clones was assigned using the separately sequenced CD4+ and CD8+ repertoires. TCRdb passed the public sequencing reads through fastp at Q25 and MiXCR, retaining productive beta sequences. Here each entry gathers all rows of one CDR3 protein and keeps the most common genes and DNA. The V and J calls, along with clone size, are taken from TCRdb and not from the paper's own processing. This sample holds around 150,000 distinct CDR3 sequences; under 14% were observed only once. More than 3.5% of the sample comes from the top ten.

As for this clonotype: Its target antigen remains unknown. Base qualities were left out, and no much larger clone turns up one base away.

Sequences LGHDT (CDR1) and YNNKEL (CDR2) are obtained from the germline V gene (reference sequence). The CDR3 spans 12 residues, from the cysteine through the phenylalanine. Solely the CDR3 DNA is kept, with 36 bases framed from the first base. The junction carries 7 bases between V and J, which are trimmed by 4 bases and 4 bases respectively. Ficoll-Paque density gradient centrifugation was the method used to isolate PBMCs. The chain links TRBV3-1 with TRBJ1-1, with no confidently assigned D gene. The receptor's source is a man aged 18 to 30 who had mild COVID-19 (a few samples of this study predate the infection). The sample titles of this study are shuffled in the database, so cell type and time point are left out; the donor was told from shared clones. Sequenced: PBMCs or a T cell subset sorted from them (not recorded which). Here is the DNA: TGTGCCAGCAGCCCTTCCCGCACTGAAGCTTTCTTT. This gives the protein CASSPSRTEAFF. Joined to the reference TRBV3-1 and TRBJ1-1 proteins, this CDR3 gives the full variable domain: DTAVSQTPKYLVTQMGNDKSIKCEQNLGHDTMYWYKQDSKKFLKIMFSYNNKELIINETVPNRFSPKSPDKAHLNLHINSLELGDSAVYFCASSPSRTEAFFGQGTRLTVV.